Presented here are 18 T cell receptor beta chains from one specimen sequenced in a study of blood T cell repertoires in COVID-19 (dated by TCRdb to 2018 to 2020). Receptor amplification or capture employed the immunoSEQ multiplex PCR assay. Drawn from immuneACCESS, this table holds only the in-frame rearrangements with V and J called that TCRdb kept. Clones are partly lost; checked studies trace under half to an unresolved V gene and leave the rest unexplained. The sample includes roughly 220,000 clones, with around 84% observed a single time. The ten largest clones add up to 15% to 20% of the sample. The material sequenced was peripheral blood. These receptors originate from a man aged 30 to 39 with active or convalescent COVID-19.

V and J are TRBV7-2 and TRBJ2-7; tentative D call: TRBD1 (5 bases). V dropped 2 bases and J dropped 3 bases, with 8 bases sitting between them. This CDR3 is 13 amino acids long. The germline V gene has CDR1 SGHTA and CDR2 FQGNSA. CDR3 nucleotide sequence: TGTGCCAGCAGCTTACAGGGCGTCTACGAGCAGTACTTC. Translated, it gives CASSLQGVYEQYF. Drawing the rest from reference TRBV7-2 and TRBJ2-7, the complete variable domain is GAGVSQSPSNKVTEKGKDVELRCDPISGHTALYWYRQSLGQGLEFLIYFQGNSAPDKSGLPSDRFSAERTGGSVSTLTIQRTQQEDSAVYLCASSLQGVYEQYFGPGTRLTVT.

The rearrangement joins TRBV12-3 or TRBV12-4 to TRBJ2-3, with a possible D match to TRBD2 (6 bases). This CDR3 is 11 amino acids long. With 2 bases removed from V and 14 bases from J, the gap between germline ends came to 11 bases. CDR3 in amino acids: CASSLRDSRYF. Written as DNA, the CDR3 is TGTGCCAGCAGTTTACGGGACTCACGGTATTTT.

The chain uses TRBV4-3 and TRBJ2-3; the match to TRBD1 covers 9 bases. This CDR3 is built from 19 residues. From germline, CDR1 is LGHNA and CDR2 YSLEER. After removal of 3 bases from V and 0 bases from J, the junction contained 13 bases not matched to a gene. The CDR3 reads CASSQDRGGWPFSTDTQYF. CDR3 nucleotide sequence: TGCGCCAGCAGCCAGGACAGGGGAGGATGGCCCTTTAGCACAGATACGCAGTATTTT.

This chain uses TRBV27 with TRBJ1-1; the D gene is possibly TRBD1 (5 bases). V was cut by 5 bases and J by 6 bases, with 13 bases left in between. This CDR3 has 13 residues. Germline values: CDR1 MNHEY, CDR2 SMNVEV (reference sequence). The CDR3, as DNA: TGTGCCAGCAGTGATAGGGGAAACTCTGAAGCTTTCTTT. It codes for CASSDRGNSEAFF.

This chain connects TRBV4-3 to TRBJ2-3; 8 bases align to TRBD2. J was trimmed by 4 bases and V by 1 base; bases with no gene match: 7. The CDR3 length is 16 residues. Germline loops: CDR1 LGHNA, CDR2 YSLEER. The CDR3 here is CASSQAPGGEPDTQYF. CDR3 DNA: TGCGCCAGCAGCCAAGCTCCGGGAGGGGAACCAGATACGCAGTATTTT.

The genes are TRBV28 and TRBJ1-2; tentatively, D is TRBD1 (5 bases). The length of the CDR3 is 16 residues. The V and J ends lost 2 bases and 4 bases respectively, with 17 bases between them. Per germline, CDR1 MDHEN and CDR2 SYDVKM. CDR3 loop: CASSLTLAGSAYGYTF. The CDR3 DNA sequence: TGTGCCAGCAGTTTAACGCTCGCAGGGTCGGCCTATGGCTACACCTTC.

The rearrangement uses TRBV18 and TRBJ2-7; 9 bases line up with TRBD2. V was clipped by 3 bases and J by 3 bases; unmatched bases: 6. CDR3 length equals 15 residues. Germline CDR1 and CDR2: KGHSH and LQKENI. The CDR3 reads CASSPPGLAHYEQYF. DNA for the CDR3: TGTGCCAGCTCACCGCCTGGACTAGCGCACTACGAGCAGTACTTC.

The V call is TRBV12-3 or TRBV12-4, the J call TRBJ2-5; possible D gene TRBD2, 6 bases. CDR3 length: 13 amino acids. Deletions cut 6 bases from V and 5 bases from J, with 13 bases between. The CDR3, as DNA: TGTGCCAGCAGGGCGGATGGAGGGGAGACCCAGTACTTC. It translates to CASRADGGETQYF.

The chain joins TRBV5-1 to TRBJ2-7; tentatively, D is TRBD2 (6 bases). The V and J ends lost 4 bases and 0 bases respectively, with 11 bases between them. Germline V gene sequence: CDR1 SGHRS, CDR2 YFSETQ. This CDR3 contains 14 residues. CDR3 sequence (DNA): TGCGCCAGCAGCCCCTTGACTAGCTCCTACGAGCAGTACTTC. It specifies CASSPLTSSYEQYF.

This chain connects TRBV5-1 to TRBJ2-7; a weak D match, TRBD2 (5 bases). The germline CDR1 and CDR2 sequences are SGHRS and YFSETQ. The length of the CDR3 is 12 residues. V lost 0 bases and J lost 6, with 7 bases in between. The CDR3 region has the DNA TGCGCCAGCAGCTTGGAGGGAGCCGAGCAGTACTTC. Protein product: CASSLEGAEQYF.

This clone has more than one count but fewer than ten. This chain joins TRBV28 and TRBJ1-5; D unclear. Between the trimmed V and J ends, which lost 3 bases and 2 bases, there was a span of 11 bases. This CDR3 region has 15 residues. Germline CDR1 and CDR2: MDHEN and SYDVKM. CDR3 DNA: TGTGCCAGCAGTTTTTTAGGGAGGGGCAATCAGCCCCAGCATTTT. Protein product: CASSFLGRGNQPQHF.

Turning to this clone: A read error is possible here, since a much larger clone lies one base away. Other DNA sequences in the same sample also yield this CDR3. CDR3 amino acids: CASSLDMNTEAFF. For the CDR3, the DNA is TGTGCCAGCAGCTTAGATATGAACACTGAAGCTTTCTTT. This sequence joins TRBV7-9 and TRBJ1-1; D not resolved. V was cut by 1 base and J by 0 bases, with 3 bases left in between. Germline-derived CDR1 and CDR2 are SEHNR and FQNEAQ (reference sequence). This CDR3 contains 13 residues.

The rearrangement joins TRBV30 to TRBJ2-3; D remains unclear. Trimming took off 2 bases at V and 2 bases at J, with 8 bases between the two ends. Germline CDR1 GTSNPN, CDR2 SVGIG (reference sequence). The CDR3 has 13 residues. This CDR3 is CAWSHGDTDTQYF. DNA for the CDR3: TGTGCCTGGAGTCACGGTGACACAGATACGCAGTATTTT.

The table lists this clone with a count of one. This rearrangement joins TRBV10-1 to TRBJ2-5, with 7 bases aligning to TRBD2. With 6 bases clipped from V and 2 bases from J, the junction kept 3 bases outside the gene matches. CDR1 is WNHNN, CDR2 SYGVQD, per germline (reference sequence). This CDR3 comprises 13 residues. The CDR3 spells CASRAGLQETQYF. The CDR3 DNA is TGCGCCAGCAGAGCGGGGCTACAAGAGACCCAGTACTTC.

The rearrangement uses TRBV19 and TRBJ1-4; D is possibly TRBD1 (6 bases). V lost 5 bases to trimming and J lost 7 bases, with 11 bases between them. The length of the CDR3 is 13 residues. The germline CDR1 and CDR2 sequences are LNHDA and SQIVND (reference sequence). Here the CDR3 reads CASSDRRTEKLFF. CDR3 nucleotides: TGTGCCAGTAGTGACAGGCGTACTGAAAAACTGTTTTTT.

As DNA, the CDR3 is TGCAGTGCTAGTAATCCCGCGGGACTCATGAACACTGAAGCTTTCTTT. This sequence encodes CSASNPAGLMNTEAFF. The V and J genes are TRBV20-1 and TRBJ1-1, with D tentatively TRBD1 (5 bases). The V gene lost 3 bases and the J gene lost 0 bases, with 17 bases spanning the gap. Germline-derived CDR1 and CDR2 are DFQATT and SNEGSKA (reference sequence). This CDR3 has 16 residues.

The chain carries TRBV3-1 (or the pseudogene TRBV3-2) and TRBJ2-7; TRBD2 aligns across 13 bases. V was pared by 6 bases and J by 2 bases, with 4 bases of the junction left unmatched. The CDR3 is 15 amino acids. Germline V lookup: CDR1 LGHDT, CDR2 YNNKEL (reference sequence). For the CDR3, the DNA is TGTGCCAGCAGTCCAACTAGCGGGGGGGCCTACGAGCAGTACTTC. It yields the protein CASSPTSGGAYEQYF.

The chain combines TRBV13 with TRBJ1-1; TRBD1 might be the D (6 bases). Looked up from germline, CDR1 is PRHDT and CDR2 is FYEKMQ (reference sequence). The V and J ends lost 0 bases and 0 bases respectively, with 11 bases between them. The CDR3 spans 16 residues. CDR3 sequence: CASSLGAGTLNTEAFF. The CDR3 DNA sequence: TGTGCCAGCAGCTTAGGGGCCGGGACACTGAACACTGAAGCTTTCTTT. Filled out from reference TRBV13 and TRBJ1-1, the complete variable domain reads AAGVIQSPRHLIKEKRETATLKCYPIPRHDTVYWYQQGPGQDPQFLISFYEKMQSDKGSIPDRFSAQQFSDYHSELNMSSLELGDSALYFCASSLGAGTLNTEAFFGQGTRLTVV.